This TCR beta chain is from a study of blood T cell repertoires in COVID-19. Only in-frame clones appear in the TCRdb table, and some are missing; sequencing was by immunoSEQ multiplex PCR. The data show around 250,000 clones, around 90% seen once. After removal of 5 bases from V and 9 bases from J, the junction contained 11 bases not matched to a gene. CDR1 and CDR2 (germline): SNHLY, FYNNEI. The CDR3 totals 15 residues. The chain carries TRBV2 and TRBJ2-1; 9 nucleotides match TRBD2. The sequenced material came from PBMCs or T cells enriched from blood (not recorded which). The receptor was derived from a woman under 40 with acute COVID-19. CDR3 bases: TGTGCCAGCAGTCTCTTAGCGGGAGTTAACGTTGAGCAGTTCTTC. This sequence encodes CASSLLAGVNVEQFF.